This entry lists 31 T cell receptor beta chains sequenced from one sample in a study of blood T cell repertoires in COVID-19. Libraries were prepared by immunoSEQ multiplex PCR; TCRdb keeps only in-frame clonotypes and omits some of them. There are over 60,000 clones in the sample; around 89% occur only once, and about 5% lies in the top ten. Sequenced: peripheral blood. These receptors all come from a man aged 45-60 years with acute or convalescent COVID-19.

The chain employs TRBV18 and TRBJ1-5, with TRBD1 matching over 8 bases. The V gene's germline CDR1 is KGHSH and CDR2 LQKENI. Unmatched junction bases numbered 15, after V lost 6 bases and J lost 8 bases. This CDR3 has 16 residues. CDR3 in amino acids: CASSPVAHRGTEPQHF. CDR3 bases: TGTGCCAGCTCCCCTGTGGCCCACAGGGGGACGGAGCCCCAGCATTTT.

The chain couples TRBV2 to TRBJ2-2; D is possibly TRBD1 (5 bases). CDR3 length equals 15 residues. Germline CDR1 reads SNHLY; CDR2 reads FYNNEI. V was cut by 8 bases and J by 4 bases, with 17 bases left in between. CDR3 DNA: TGTGCCAGCGTGACCGCAGAAGGGGCCACCGGGGAGCTGTTTTTT. This sequence encodes CASVTAEGATGELFF.

Here the CDR3 DNA reads TGTGCCAGCAGCATACACAGGGATTCACCCCTCCACTTT. The encoded protein is CASSIHRDSPLHF. The rearrangement uses TRBV11-3 and TRBJ1-6; a weak D match, TRBD1 (6 bases). The CDR3 is 13 residues long. With 5 bases removed from V and 8 bases from J, the gap between germline ends came to 10 bases. Germline CDR1 reads SGHNT; CDR2 reads YENEEA.

The J gene is TRBJ2-7, the V gene TRBV7-9; D is unclear. Trimming pared 5 bases from V and 7 bases from J, leaving 9 bases between. This CDR3 spans 11 amino acids. Germline V CDR1 and CDR2: SEHNR, FQNEAQ (reference sequence). CDR3 amino acids: CASSHHREQYF. CDR3 nucleotides: TGTGCCAGCAGCCACCATAGAGAGCAGTACTTC.

This clone was found a few times. This chain uses TRBV12-3 or TRBV12-4 with TRBJ1-2; 9 nucleotides line up with TRBD1. This CDR3 region has 12 residues. V was clipped by 6 bases and J by 8 bases; unmatched bases: 4. The CDR3 loop is CASRGQGVGYTF. The CDR3 bases are TGTGCCAGCAGGGGACAGGGCGTGGGCTACACCTTC.

The chain carries TRBV12-5 and TRBJ1-1, with a weak D call TRBD1 (6 bases). Germline V CDR1 and CDR2: LGHNT, FRNRAP. The CDR3 covers 16 residues. Trimming shortened V by 1 base and J by 4 bases, and 16 bases separated the two germline ends. The CDR3, as DNA: TGTGCTAGTGGTTTGGCTTCAGGGGCCCTAGTCACTGAAGCTTTCTTT. Amino acid sequence: CASGLASGALVTEAFF.

This chain links TRBV3-1 (or the pseudogene TRBV3-2) with TRBJ2-7; D is perhaps TRBD2 (5 bases). V was shortened by 1 base and J by 1 base, with 8 bases between the two germline ends. This CDR3 has 14 residues. The V gene's germline CDR1 is LGHDT and CDR2 YNNKEL (reference sequence). The CDR3, as DNA: TGTGCCAGCAGCCAAGCGGGATTTTCCTACGAGCAGTACTTC. This gives the protein CASSQAGFSYEQYF.

The chain carries TRBV6-5 and TRBJ1-1; 8 nucleotides align to TRBD1. The CDR3 consists of 13 residues. Trimming took 8 bases from V and 5 from J; bases not matched to a gene: 7. CDR1 MNHEY and CDR2 SVGAGI come from the germline V gene. CDR3 sequence (DNA): TGTGCCAGCGGTACAGGGGGTTATACTGAAGCTTTCTTT. Protein sequence: CASGTGGYTEAFF.

The chain is built from TRBV19 and TRBJ1-6; TRBD1 agrees at 7 bases. Germline-derived CDR1 and CDR2 are LNHDA and SQIVND (reference sequence). This CDR3 region has 16 residues. Trimming at V came to 3 bases and at J to 0 bases, leaving 2 bases not matched to a gene. This CDR3 is CASSIRDSSYNSPLHF. Here the CDR3 DNA reads TGTGCCAGTAGTATCCGGGACAGCTCCTATAATTCACCCCTCCACTTT.

This chain links TRBV5-1 with TRBJ2-4; TRBD2 agrees at 10 bases. Germline CDR1 is SGHRS and CDR2 is YFSETQ. The V gene end was trimmed by 0 bases and the J gene end by 10 bases; junction bases not matched to a gene: 4. CDR3 length equals 14 residues. The CDR3 DNA reads TGCGCCAGCAGCTTGGAACGGACTAGCGGTATTCAGTACTTC. Protein sequence: CASSLERTSGIQYF.

V is TRBV30 and J is TRBJ1-4; 7 bases are shared with TRBD1. The CDR3 is 15 amino acids. Germline V lookup: CDR1 GTSNPN, CDR2 SVGIG (reference sequence). V dropped 2 bases and J dropped 4; count of bases not matched to a gene: 7. The CDR3 region has the DNA TGTGCCTGGAGTATCTTGGGGACAGATAATGAAAAACTGTTTTTT. It yields the protein CAWSILGTDNEKLFF.

CDR3 DNA: TGTGCCAGCAGCCAAGATCAACGACGGCTAGCGGGGGACTACGAGCAGTACTTC. Protein: CASSQDQRRLAGDYEQYF. The chain couples TRBV3-1 (or the pseudogene TRBV3-2) to TRBJ2-7; 10 bases line up with TRBD2. This CDR3 contains 18 residues. Trimming removed 0 bases from V and 3 bases from J; junction bases left unmatched: 11. In germline, CDR1 is LGHDT, CDR2 YNNKEL (reference sequence).

The chain has TRBV18 and TRBJ1-1, with 7 bases identical to TRBD1. Germline CDR1 reads KGHSH; CDR2 reads LQKENI. The CDR3 runs 15 residues. Trimming at V came to 2 bases and at J to 2 bases, leaving 5 bases not matched to a gene. CDR3: CASSPKDRHNTEAFF. The CDR3 DNA sequence: TGTGCCAGCTCACCAAAGGACAGGCATAACACTGAAGCTTTCTTT.

The chain has TRBV10-3 and TRBJ1-1; D is possibly TRBD1 (5 bases). Germline V CDR1 and CDR2: ENHRY, SYGVKD. V was trimmed by 6 bases and J by 7 bases, leaving 18 bases between them. The CDR3 consists of 14 residues. The CDR3 DNA follows: TGTGCCATCAGACCCTCGGGGGGAAGGGATGAAGCTTTCTTT. It is translated as CAIRPSGGRDEAFF.

J is TRBJ2-1 and V is TRBV5-1; D call uncertain. Trimming shortened V by 1 base and J by 2 bases, and 7 bases separated the two germline ends. The CDR3 is 14 residues long. Germline V gene sequence: CDR1 SGHRS, CDR2 YFSETQ. CDR3 in amino acids: CASSLFKPYNEQFF. In DNA, the CDR3 is TGCGCCAGCAGCTTGTTTAAGCCCTACAATGAGCAGTTCTTC.

V gene TRBV10-3 combines with J gene TRBJ1-5, with D perhaps matching TRBD1 (6 bases). V lost 7 bases to trimming and J lost 5 bases, with 9 bases between them. The CDR3 extends over 12 amino acids. Germline V gene lookup returns CDR1 ENHRY and CDR2 SYGVKD. In DNA, the CDR3 is TGTGCCATCACGGGGGGCGATCAGCCCCAGCATTTT. This gives the protein CAITGGDQPQHF.

Here the CDR3 DNA reads TGCGCCAGCAGCTTGGAGGGGGCTGCGGGGGCCAACGTCCTGACTTTC. Amino acid sequence: CASSLEGAAGANVLTF. The chain links TRBV5-1 to TRBJ2-6; 7 bases agree with TRBD1. Per the germline V gene, CDR1 is SGHRS and CDR2 is YFSETQ. The junction had 4 bases not matched to a gene; V was cut back by 0 bases and J by 4 bases. This CDR3 has 16 amino acids.

The rearrangement links TRBV5-1 to TRBJ1-1; D unresolved. Per the germline V gene, CDR1 is SGHRS and CDR2 is YFSETQ. V gave up 5 bases and J gave up 4 bases, with 12 bases separating them. This CDR3 spans 13 amino acids. The DNA for the CDR3 is TGCGCCAGCAGTGGCCCGATTGGCACTGAAGCTTTCTTT. Translation gives CASSGPIGTEAFF.

The chain is built from TRBV30 and TRBJ1-1; 9 bases align to TRBD1. The CDR3 runs to 14 residues. The V and J ends lost 2 bases and 4 bases, in that order; junction bases with no gene match: 5. Germline V lookup: CDR1 GTSNPN, CDR2 SVGIG (reference sequence). The CDR3 protein is CAWSPNRGPTEAFF. CDR3 DNA: TGTGCCTGGAGTCCCAACAGGGGGCCCACTGAAGCTTTCTTT.

The CDR3 here is CATSRESRGAGETEAFF. CDR3 nucleotide sequence: TGTGCCACCAGCAGAGAGAGCCGCGGGGCAGGAGAGACTGAAGCTTTCTTT. The chain couples TRBV15 to TRBJ1-1, with a weak D call TRBD1 (5 bases). V dropped 0 bases and J dropped 5 bases, with 19 bases sitting between them. Germline-derived CDR1 and CDR2 are LNHNV and YYDKDF (reference sequence). The CDR3 has 17 amino acids.

The chain combines TRBV4-1 with TRBJ1-3; maybe TRBD1 (5 bases). V gave up 6 bases and J gave up 4 bases, with 19 bases separating them. The CDR3 length is 16 residues. Germline V gives CDR1 MGHRA, CDR2 YSYEKL. The CDR3 coding sequence is TGCGCCAGCAGATCAAGGATCGGGGGTCCAGGAAACACCATATATTTT. The encoded protein is CASRSRIGGPGNTIYF.

CDR3 amino acids: CASSLQLQETDTQYF. The CDR3 nucleotides read TGTGCCAGCAGTTTACAACTACAGGAGACAGATACGCAGTATTTT. The genes are TRBV27 and TRBJ2-3; tentatively, D is TRBD1 (5 bases). The CDR3 has 15 amino acids. Germline CDR1 and CDR2: MNHEY and SMNVEV (reference sequence). Trimming shortened V by 2 bases and J by 3 bases, and 12 bases separated the two germline ends.

This clone was seen only once. V usage is TRBV18 and J usage is TRBJ2-1, with 7 bases that match TRBD2. The CDR3 is made up of 14 amino acids. V trimming: 6 bases; J trimming: 7 bases; junction bases outside the gene matches: 9. Germline CDR1 KGHSH, CDR2 LQKENI. In DNA, the CDR3 is TGTGCCAGCTCCCCCCGAGGGAGGGCGAATGAGCAGTTCTTC. It specifies CASSPRGRANEQFF.

The chain links TRBV27 to TRBJ1-5, with 8 bases identical to TRBD1. V shed 7 bases and J 5 bases; nucleotides not matched to a gene: 10. The CDR3 contains 15 residues. Germline V gives CDR1 MNHEY, CDR2 SMNVEV (reference sequence). For the CDR3, the DNA is TGTGCCAGCAAGGTTGGGCAGGGGGCTTATCAGCCCCAGCATTTT. This encodes CASKVGQGAYQPQHF.

This rearrangement joins TRBV6-4 to TRBJ2-3; 11 bases match TRBD2. The CDR3 has 17 amino acids. Germline assignment: CDR1 MRHNA and CDR2 SNTAGT. V lost 7 bases, J lost 3 bases, and 12 bases stayed unmatched. In DNA, the CDR3 is TGTGCCAGCATCCCCGGGACTAGCGGCGAGCAGACAGATACGCAGTATTTT. Protein product: CASIPGTSGEQTDTQYF.

The J gene is TRBJ1-1, the V gene TRBV9; D remains unclear. Germline CDR1 reads SGDLS; CDR2 reads YYNGEE. V lost 4 bases and J lost 5, with 21 bases in between. The CDR3 runs 16 residues. The CDR3 loop reads CASSPGGGEVRTEAFF. In nucleotides, the CDR3 is TGTGCCAGCAGCCCGGGTGGTGGGGAGGTGCGGACTGAAGCTTTCTTT.

This chain joins TRBV7-9 and TRBJ2-1, with 8 bases identical to TRBD2. Trimming removed 2 bases from V and 3 bases from J; junction bases left unmatched: 6. Per the germline V gene, CDR1 is SEHNR and CDR2 is FQNEAQ (reference sequence). The CDR3 runs 16 residues. The DNA for the CDR3 is TGTGCCAGCAGCTTAAGGGCACTAGCGGTCTACAATGAGCAGTTCTTC. It codes for CASSLRALAVYNEQFF. The full variable domain, its missing parts supplied by reference TRBV7-9 and TRBJ2-1, is DTGVSQNPRHKITKRGQNVTFRCDPISEHNRLYWYRQTLGQGPEFLTYFQNEAQLEKSRLLSDRFSAERPKGSFSTLEIQRTEQGDSAMYLCASSLRALAVYNEQFFGPGTRLTVL.

This chain connects TRBV9 to TRBJ1-4; D is ambiguous. Germline-derived CDR1 and CDR2 are SGDLS and YYNGEE. V shed 6 bases and J shed 6 bases, with 18 bases lying between them. CDR3 length: 15 amino acids. The CDR3 sequence: CASNRRGSGDEKLFF. CDR3 nucleotides: TGTGCCAGCAACCGCCGAGGTTCCGGGGATGAAAAACTGTTTTTT.

This rearrangement joins TRBV27 to TRBJ2-4; a weak D match, TRBD1 (5 bases). The CDR3 loop spans 17 amino acids. Germline assignment: CDR1 MNHEY and CDR2 SMNVEV (reference sequence). Trimming stripped 0 bases from V and 3 bases from J, with 15 bases between. As DNA, the CDR3 is TGTGCCAGCAGTTTATCAACCCCCCAGGGTGGCAAAAACATTCAGTACTTC. As protein: CASSLSTPQGGKNIQYF.

This clone was seen a single time. The V gene is TRBV5-1, the J gene TRBJ2-3, with 11 bases matching TRBD2. CDR1 SGHRS and CDR2 YFSETQ come from the germline V gene. V dropped 3 bases and J dropped 2; count of bases not matched to a gene: 5. The CDR3 totals 16 residues. For the CDR3, the DNA is TGCGCCAGCAGCTCCGGGACTAGCGGTTACACAGATACGCAGTATTTT. It is translated as CASSSGTSGYTDTQYF.

The chain couples TRBV7-2 to TRBJ2-2; 12 nucleotides match TRBD2. The length of the CDR3 is 18 residues. The germline gives CDR1 SGHTA, CDR2 FQGNSA. Trimming at V came to 2 bases and at J to 4 bases, leaving 8 bases not matched to a gene. The CDR3 sequence is CASSLKASGRAGTGELFF. The CDR3 bases are TGTGCCAGCAGCTTAAAGGCTAGCGGGAGGGCCGGCACCGGGGAGCTGTTTTTT.